A single sample is the source of the 13 T cell receptor beta chains below, sequenced in a study of shared clonotypes between healthy human individuals. Libraries were prepared by immunoSEQ multiplex PCR; TCRdb keeps only in-frame clonotypes and omits some of them. The table has about 2.4 million clones, roughly 93% seen once. Sequencing was performed on naive CD4+ T cells from PBMCs. Subset given: CD45RA+ positively selected. Receptor source: a man younger than 35 in good health. Some clones in this sample may be carry-over from other donors' samples.

The rearrangement joins TRBV5-1 to TRBJ2-2, with D possibly being TRBD2 (5 bases). Germline CDR1 SGHRS, CDR2 YFSETQ. This CDR3 contains 16 residues. V gave up 0 bases and J gave up 4 bases, with 13 bases separating them. The CDR3 DNA is TGCGCCAGCAGCTTGGGGCCTGGAGCGGCCACCGGGGAGCTGTTTTTT. This encodes CASSLGPGAATGELFF.

This rearrangement joins TRBV6-5 to TRBJ1-5; 7 positions match TRBD1. There are 15 residues in the CDR3. With V trimmed by 6 bases and J by 0 bases, 5 bases remained unmatched. CDR1 MNHEY and CDR2 SVGAGI come from the germline V gene. CDR3 coding DNA: TGTGCCAGCAGGAAAGGGACAGCTAGCAATCAGCCCCAGCATTTT. It encodes CASRKGTASNQPQHF.

V is TRBV4-2 and J is TRBJ2-3; tentative D call: TRBD1 (6 bases). Deletions cut 4 bases from V and 2 bases from J, with 13 bases between. The CDR3 loop spans 15 amino acids. CDR1 LGHNA and CDR2 YNFKEQ come from the germline V gene. Here the CDR3 DNA reads TGTGCCAGCAGCCCCTCTACAGGGCCCACAGATACGCAGTATTTT. Encoded protein: CASSPSTGPTDTQYF.

Turning to this clone: This sample also contains other DNA sequences that code for the same CDR3. This chain uses TRBV7-9 with TRBJ1-3; D is ambiguous. The V gene's germline CDR1 is SEHNR and CDR2 FQNEAQ (reference sequence). Trimming took off 2 bases at V and 0 bases at J, with 2 bases between the two ends. The CDR3 covers 13 residues. The CDR3 nucleotides read TGTGCCAGCAGCTTAAGCTCTGGAAACACCATATATTTT. Amino acid sequence: CASSLSSGNTIYF.

V usage is TRBV5-1 and J usage is TRBJ2-2, with D unclear. CDR1 and CDR2 from the germline V gene are SGHRS and YFSETQ. This CDR3 is built from 15 residues. The V end lost 7 bases, the J end lost 0 bases, and 13 bases lay between the germline ends. As DNA, the CDR3 is TGCGCCAGCCGCAAACTTGGAGCGAACACCGGGGAGCTGTTTTTT. It specifies CASRKLGANTGELFF.

The chain joins TRBV28 to TRBJ1-5; D gene uncertain. Germline V CDR1 and CDR2: MDHEN, SYDVKM. The CDR3 covers 15 residues. Trimming pared 2 bases from V and 5 bases from J, leaving 13 bases between. As DNA, the CDR3 is TGTGCCAGCAGTTTAAGGATCGACGGTTATCAGCCCCAGCATTTT. It encodes CASSLRIDGYQPQHF.

About this clone itself: Other DNA sequences of this sample code for an identical CDR3. The rearrangement links TRBV5-6 to TRBJ2-7, with D unresolved. Germline assignment: CDR1 SGHDT and CDR2 YYEEEE. The CDR3 is made up of 11 amino acids. Trimming shortened V by 4 bases and J by 2 bases, and 4 bases separated the two germline ends. The CDR3 protein is CASSRTYEQYF. In DNA, the CDR3 is TGTGCCAGCAGCAGGACCTACGAGCAGTACTTC.

This sequence joins TRBV28 and TRBJ1-6; D may be TRBD1 (6 bases). Germline V gene lookup returns CDR1 MDHEN and CDR2 SYDVKM. The length of the CDR3 is 13 residues. Trimming took 8 bases from V and 7 from J, leaving 12 bases between them. The CDR3, as DNA: TGTGCCAGCGGACAGCCACCGAATTCACCCCTCCACTTT. Translating gives CASGQPPNSPLHF. The full variable domain, in which reference TRBV28 and TRBJ1-6 provide the parts outside the CDR3, is DVKVTQSSRYLVKRTGEKVFLECVQDMDHENMFWYRQDPGLGLRLIYFSYDVKMKEKGDIPEGYSVSREKKERFSLILESASTNQTSMYLCASGQPPNSPLHFGNGTRLTVT.

The CDR3 protein is CASSLSRGEQFF. CDR3 coding DNA: TGTGCCAGCAGCTTAAGCAGAGGTGAGCAGTTCTTC. This rearrangement joins TRBV7-2 to TRBJ2-1; D call uncertain. V shed 2 bases and J shed 9 bases, with 8 bases lying between them. This CDR3 is 12 amino acids long. Germline V gene lookup returns CDR1 SGHTA and CDR2 FQGNSA.

The CDR3 spells CASSFLLTGTPDTQYF. The CDR3 DNA follows: TGTGCCAGCAGTTTCCTCCTGACAGGGACCCCAGATACGCAGTATTTT. This chain links TRBV27 with TRBJ2-3; 7 bases agree with TRBD1. The V gene's germline CDR1 is MNHEY and CDR2 SMNVEV (reference sequence). CDR3 size: 16 residues. Germline trimming cut 3 bases from V and 4 bases from J; bases unmatched to any gene: 10.

V usage is TRBV6-5 and J usage is TRBJ2-2, with TRBD2 identical over 9 bases. Germline-derived CDR1 and CDR2 are MNHEY and SVGAGI. V was clipped by 4 bases and J by 2 bases; unmatched bases: 5. The CDR3 contains 16 residues. The CDR3 DNA reads TGTGCCAGCAGTTCCAATAGCGGGAGAAACACCGGGGAGCTGTTTTTT. Translating it yields CASSSNSGRNTGELFF.

The chain links TRBV9 to TRBJ1-3, with a tentative D call TRBD1 (6 bases). CDR1 and CDR2 (germline): SGDLS, YYNGEE. This CDR3 is 16 amino acids long. V lost 1 base and J 0 bases, leaving 11 bases between the germline ends. CDR3 protein: CASSVSQGSSGNTIYF. CDR3 DNA sequence: TGTGCCAGCAGCGTAAGTCAGGGGAGCTCTGGAAACACCATATATTTT. Drawing the rest from reference TRBV9 and TRBJ1-3, the complete variable domain is DSGVTQTPKHLITATGQRVTLRCSPRSGDLSVYWYQQSLDQGLQFLIQYYNGEERAKGNILERFSAQQFPDLHSELNLSSLELGDSALYFCASSVSQGSSGNTIYFGEGSWLTVV.

The rearrangement uses TRBV7-6 and TRBJ2-1, with TRBD2 identical over 16 bases. V trimming: 8 bases; J trimming: 2 bases; junction bases outside the gene matches: 9. The germline CDR1 and CDR2 sequences are SGHVS and FNYEAQ. The CDR3 has 18 amino acids. For the CDR3, the DNA is TGTGCCAGCTCCCGACGGGGGACTAGCGGGAGGGCCTACAATGAGCAGTTCTTC. Translation: CASSRRGTSGRAYNEQFF.